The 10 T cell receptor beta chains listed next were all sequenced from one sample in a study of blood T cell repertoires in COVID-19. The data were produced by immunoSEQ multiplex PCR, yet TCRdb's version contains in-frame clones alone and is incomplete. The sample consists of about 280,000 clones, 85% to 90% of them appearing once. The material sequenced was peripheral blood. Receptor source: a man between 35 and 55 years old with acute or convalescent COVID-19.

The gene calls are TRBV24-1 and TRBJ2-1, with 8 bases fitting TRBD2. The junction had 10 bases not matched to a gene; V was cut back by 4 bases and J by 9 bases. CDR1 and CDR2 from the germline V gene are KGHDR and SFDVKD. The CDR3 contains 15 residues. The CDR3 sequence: CATSDPRGGVSEQFF. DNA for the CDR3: TGTGCCACCAGTGACCCCCGGGGGGGGGTCTCTGAGCAGTTCTTC.

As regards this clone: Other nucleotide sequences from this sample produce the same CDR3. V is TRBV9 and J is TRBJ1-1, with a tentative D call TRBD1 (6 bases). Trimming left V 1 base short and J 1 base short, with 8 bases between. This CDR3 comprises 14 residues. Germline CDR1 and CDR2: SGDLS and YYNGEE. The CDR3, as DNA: TGTGCCAGCAGCGTATCGACAGGGAACACTGAAGCTTTCTTT. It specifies CASSVSTGNTEAFF.

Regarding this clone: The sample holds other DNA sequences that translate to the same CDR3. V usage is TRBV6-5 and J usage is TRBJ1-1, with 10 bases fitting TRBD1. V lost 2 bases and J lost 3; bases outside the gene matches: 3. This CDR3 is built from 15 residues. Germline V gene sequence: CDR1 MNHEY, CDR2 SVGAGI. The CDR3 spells CASSYRGQGYTEAFF. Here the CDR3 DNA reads TGTGCCAGCAGTTACCGGGGACAGGGGTACACTGAAGCTTTCTTT.

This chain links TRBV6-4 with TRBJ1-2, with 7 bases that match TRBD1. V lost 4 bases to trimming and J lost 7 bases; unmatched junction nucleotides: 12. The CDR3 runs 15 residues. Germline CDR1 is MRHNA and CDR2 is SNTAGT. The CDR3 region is CASSGPGGGVSGYTF. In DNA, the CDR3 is TGTGCCAGCAGTGGTCCCGGAGGGGGCGTTAGTGGCTACACCTTC.

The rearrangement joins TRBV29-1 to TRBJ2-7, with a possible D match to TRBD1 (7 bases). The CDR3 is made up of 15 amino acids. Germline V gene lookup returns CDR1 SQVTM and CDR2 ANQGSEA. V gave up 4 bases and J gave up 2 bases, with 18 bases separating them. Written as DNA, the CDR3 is TGCAGCGTTGGACAGGGAGGATGGGAAACCTACGAGCAGTACTTC. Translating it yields CSVGQGGWETYEQYF.

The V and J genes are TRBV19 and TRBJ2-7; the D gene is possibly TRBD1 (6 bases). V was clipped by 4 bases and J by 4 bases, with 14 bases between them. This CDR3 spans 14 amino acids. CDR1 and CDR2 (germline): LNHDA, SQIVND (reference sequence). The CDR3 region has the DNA TGTGCCAGTAGTACCACTGGACAGAGATACGAGCAGTACTTC. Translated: CASSTTGQRYEQYF.

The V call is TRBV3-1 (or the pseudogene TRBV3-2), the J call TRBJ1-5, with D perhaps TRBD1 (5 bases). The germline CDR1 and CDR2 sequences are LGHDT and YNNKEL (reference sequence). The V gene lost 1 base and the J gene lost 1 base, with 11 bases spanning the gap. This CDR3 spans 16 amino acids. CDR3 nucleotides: TGTGCCAGCAGCCAAGGAGGGGCGGGAAGCAATCAGCCCCAGCATTTT. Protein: CASSQGGAGSNQPQHF.

DNA for the CDR3: TGTGCCAGCAGCCGGACAGGGGGCGAAGGTGGCTACACCTTC. It encodes CASSRTGGEGGYTF. This chain links TRBV3-1 (or the pseudogene TRBV3-2) with TRBJ1-2; 11 bases match TRBD1. The ends lost 4 bases at V and 7 bases at J; junction bases unmatched: 5. Germline CDR1 LGHDT, CDR2 YNNKEL (reference sequence). The CDR3 is 14 residues long.

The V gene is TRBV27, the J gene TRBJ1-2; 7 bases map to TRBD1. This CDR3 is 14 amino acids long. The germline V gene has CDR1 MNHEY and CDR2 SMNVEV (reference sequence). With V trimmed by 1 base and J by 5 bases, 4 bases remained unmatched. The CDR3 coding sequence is TGTGCCAGCAGTTTATATGCAGGGGGGTATGGCTACACCTTC. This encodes CASSLYAGGYGYTF.

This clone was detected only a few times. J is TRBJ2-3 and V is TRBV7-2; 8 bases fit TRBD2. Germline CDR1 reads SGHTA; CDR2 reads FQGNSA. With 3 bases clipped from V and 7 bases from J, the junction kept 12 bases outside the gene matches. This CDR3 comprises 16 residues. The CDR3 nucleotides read TGTGCCAGCAGCTTTAAGCGGGGGATCACACCTAATACGCAGTATTTT. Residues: CASSFKRGITPNTQYF.